These 5 T cell receptor beta chains were sequenced from one sample in a study of T-cell memory formation after mild COVID-19. TCRdb used MiXCR to reprocess the 5' RACE reads, holding one entry per CDR3 protein. This sample has more than 150,000 distinct CDR3 sequences, with roughly a fifth found just once. The sequenced sample was PBMCs or a T cell subset sorted from them (not recorded which). The receptors shown here come from an adult woman who had mild COVID-19 (a few samples of this study predate the infection). Cell type and time point are not known.

This clonotype appeared a few times. This rearrangement joins TRBV7-8 to TRBJ2-3, with 8 bases lining up with TRBD2. This CDR3 has 16 residues. CDR1 SGHVS and CDR2 FQNEAQ come from the germline V gene. J lost 2 bases, V lost 4 bases, and 8 bases had no gene match. This chain's CDR3 is CASSSEAGGFTDTQYF. The CDR3 DNA sequence: TGTGCCAGCAGCTCCGAGGCGGGGGGCTTCACAGATACGCAGTATTTT. Looking up the rest from reference TRBV7-8 and TRBJ2-3 gives the full variable domain: GAGVSQSPRYKVAKRGQDVALRCDPISGHVSLFWYQQALGQGPEFLTYFQNEAQLDKSGLPSDRFFAERPEGSVSTLKIQRTQQEDSAVYLCASSSEAGGFTDTQYFGPGTRLTVL.

Only a few counts were recorded for this clonotype. V and J are TRBV29-1 and TRBJ2-7; D is perhaps TRBD1 (5 bases). V lost 3 bases and J 0 bases, leaving 6 bases between the germline ends. CDR1 is SQVTM, CDR2 ANQGSEA, per germline. The CDR3 has 12 amino acids. The CDR3 nucleotides are TGCAGCGTTGAGGGGCACTCCTACGAGCAGTACTTC. Its translation is CSVEGHSYEQYF.

This clonotype was counted a few times. This chain uses TRBV20-1 with TRBJ2-1, with 8 positions matching TRBD2. The CDR3 has 16 residues. Looked up from germline, CDR1 is DFQATT and CDR2 is SNEGSKA (reference sequence). V was pared by 0 bases and J by 4 bases, with 8 bases of the junction left unmatched. As DNA, the CDR3 is TGCAGTGCTAGAGATGTGCGGGGGGTTGGGTACAATGAGCAGTTCTTC. This sequence encodes CSARDVRGVGYNEQFF.

Only a few counts were recorded for this clonotype. V usage is TRBV5-1 and J usage is TRBJ2-3; 7 nucleotides match TRBD2. Trimming at V came to 4 bases and at J to 5 bases, leaving 7 bases not matched to a gene. The germline gives CDR1 SGHRS, CDR2 YFSETQ. This CDR3 is 14 amino acids long. CDR3 DNA sequence: TGCGCCAGCAGCCTTTGGGGGGGTGAAGATACGCAGTATTTT. It yields the protein CASSLWGGEDTQYF.

The chain is built from TRBV27 and TRBJ1-5; 7 nucleotides agree with TRBD1. The CDR3 runs 17 residues. J lost 0 bases, V lost 4 bases, and 9 bases had no gene match. The germline CDR1 and CDR2 sequences are MNHEY and SMNVEV (reference sequence). The CDR3: CASSSNRDRYSNQPQHF. The DNA for the CDR3 is TGTGCCAGCAGTTCGAACCGGGACAGATATAGCAATCAGCCCCAGCATTTT.